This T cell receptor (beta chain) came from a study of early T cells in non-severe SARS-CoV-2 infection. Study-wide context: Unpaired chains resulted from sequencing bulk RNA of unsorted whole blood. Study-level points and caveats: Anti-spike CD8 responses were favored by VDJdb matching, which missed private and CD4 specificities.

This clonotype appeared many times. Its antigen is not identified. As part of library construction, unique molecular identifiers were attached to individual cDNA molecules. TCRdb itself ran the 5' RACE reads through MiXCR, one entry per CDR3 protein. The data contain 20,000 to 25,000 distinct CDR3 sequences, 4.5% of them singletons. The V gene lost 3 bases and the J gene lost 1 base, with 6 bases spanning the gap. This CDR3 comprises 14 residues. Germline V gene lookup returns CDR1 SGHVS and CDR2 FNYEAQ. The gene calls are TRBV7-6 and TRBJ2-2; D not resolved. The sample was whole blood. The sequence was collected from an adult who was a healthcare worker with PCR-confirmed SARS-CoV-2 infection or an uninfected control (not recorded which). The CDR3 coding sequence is TGTGCCAGCAGCTTGACTCTGAACACCGGGGAGCTGTTTTTT. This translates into CASSLTLNTGELFF.